These 5 T cell receptor beta chains share one sample of origin, sequenced in a study of blood T cell repertoires in COVID-19. Method: immunoSEQ multiplex PCR; TCRdb's copy keeps in-frame clones and lacks some. The table shows 360,000 or so clones, with about 90% occurring only once. Material: peripheral blood. The origin of the receptors is a man younger than 30 with active or convalescent COVID-19.

The chain links TRBV4-2 to TRBJ2-5; D gene uncertain. The CDR3 consists of 16 residues. The germline V gene encodes CDR1 LGHNA and CDR2 YNFKEQ. V was clipped by 4 bases and J by 5 bases, with 20 bases between them. The CDR3 spells CASSLKAGSAWETQYF. DNA of the CDR3: TGTGCCAGCAGCCTGAAGGCCGGGTCCGCTTGGGAGACCCAGTACTTC.

J is TRBJ1-5 and V is TRBV15; D uncertain. V lost 1 base to trimming and J lost 1 base, with 8 bases between them. The CDR3 runs 15 residues. The V gene's germline CDR1 is LNHNV and CDR2 YYDKDF (reference sequence). The CDR3 nucleotides read TGTGCCACCAGCAGAGCGGGCGGGAGCAATCAGCCCCAGCATTTT. Its protein product is CATSRAGGSNQPQHF.

This chain links TRBV28 with TRBJ2-5; D is possibly TRBD1 (5 bases). V lost 8 bases and J 5 bases, leaving 15 bases between the germline ends. The CDR3 consists of 13 residues. Per the germline V gene, CDR1 is MDHEN and CDR2 is SYDVKM. For the CDR3, the DNA is TGTGCCAGCGGACACTCCGTACGGGAGACCCAGTACTTC. It encodes CASGHSVRETQYF.

The rearrangement links TRBV27 to TRBJ1-6; 8 bases are a match to TRBD1. The CDR3 is made up of 15 amino acids. V was clipped by 7 bases and J by 10 bases; unmatched bases: 12. Germline loops: CDR1 MNHEY, CDR2 SMNVEV (reference sequence). CDR3 sequence reads: CASNPSGQGISPLHF. In DNA, the CDR3 is TGTGCCAGCAACCCTTCAGGACAGGGTATCTCACCCCTCCACTTT.

This chain links TRBV12-3 or TRBV12-4 with TRBJ1-2; D remains ambiguous. The germline V and J ends were trimmed by 5 bases and 2 bases, with 9 bases remaining between them. CDR3 size: 13 residues. The CDR3 sequence is CASSPTRNYGYTF. DNA of the CDR3: TGTGCCAGCAGTCCGACACGGAACTATGGCTACACCTTC.